This T cell receptor (beta chain) was recorded in a study of T cell changes during pregnancy in multiple sclerosis. Sequencing was performed with immunoSEQ multiplex PCR; in TCRdb, only in-frame clones are kept and a portion is missing. The table records about 34,000 clones, almost 90% of them present only once. The receptor's source is a female donor with multiple sclerosis, enrolled in a pregnancy study. The sample was CD8+ T cells from peripheral blood mononuclear cells, taken after pregnancy.

The CDR3 DNA is TGTGCCAGCAGCAAGGTGGCGGGGGGCCGGGGGGAGACCCAGTACTTC. Protein: CASSKVAGGRGETQYF. This chain uses TRBV7-8 with TRBJ2-5; 8 bases fit TRBD2. CDR3 length: 16 amino acids. CDR1 and CDR2 (germline): SGHVS, FQNEAQ. The V gene end was trimmed by 5 bases and the J gene end by 5 bases; junction bases not matched to a gene: 13.